One sample yielded the 14 T cell receptor beta chains listed below, sequenced in a study of shared clonotypes between healthy human individuals. The repertoire was sequenced with immunoSEQ multiplex PCR; TCRdb's copy has only in-frame clones and lacks some. The profile shows over a million clones, around 95% of them singletons. Sample: naive CD4+ T cells sorted from blood. The subset was: CD45RA+ positively selected. Receptor source: a man aged 25 to 40 in good health.

The chain couples TRBV14 to TRBJ1-3; no firm D call. The CDR3 extends over 15 amino acids. The germline V gene has CDR1 SGHDN and CDR2 FVKESK. V was clipped by 4 bases and J by 12 bases, with 22 bases between them. The CDR3 loop reads CASSPLFRPRLGIYF. In DNA, the CDR3 is TGTGCCAGCAGCCCCCTTTTCCGGCCCCGTCTCGGCATATATTTT.

As DNA, the CDR3 is TGTGCCAGCAACCCGGCCCGACCTCCTAAAAACATTCAGTACTTC. This translates into CASNPARPPKNIQYF. The chain couples TRBV2 to TRBJ2-4; D not certain. From germline, CDR1 is SNHLY and CDR2 FYNNEI. The CDR3 totals 15 residues. Trimming removed 7 bases at V and 4 bases at J, with 17 bases between.

The genes are TRBV7-2 and TRBJ2-7; 12 bases fit TRBD2. From germline, CDR1 is SGHTA and CDR2 FQGNSA. The V and J ends lost 5 bases and 2 bases, in that order; junction bases with no gene match: 7. The CDR3 is 16 residues long. CDR3 bases: TGTGCCAGCAGCCCACGACTAGCGGGAGCCACCTACGAGCAGTACTTC. It codes for CASSPRLAGATYEQYF.

Notes on this clone: This CDR3 is also generated by other DNA sequences in the sample. The J gene is TRBJ2-5, the V gene TRBV20-1; D remains ambiguous. Trimming removed 3 bases at V and 3 bases at J, with 5 bases between. Germline assignment: CDR1 DFQATT and CDR2 SNEGSKA (reference sequence). The CDR3 loop spans 11 amino acids. In nucleotides, the CDR3 is TGCAGTGCTAGTGGCGAAGAGACCCAGTACTTC. Translating it yields CSASGEETQYF.

V and J are TRBV19 and TRBJ2-2; 9 nucleotides align to TRBD1. This CDR3 region has 20 residues. Germline-derived CDR1 and CDR2 are LNHDA and SQIVND (reference sequence). Losses at the gene ends were 3 bases for V and 6 bases for J; bases not matched to a gene: 20. CDR3 bases: TGTGCCAGTAGTATGTGGGCGCGGGCGGGACAGGGCTTTGAACCCGGGGAGCTGTTTTTT. Protein: CASSMWARAGQGFEPGELFF.

CDR3: CAISESRIGDTQYF. The CDR3 nucleotides read TGTGCCATCAGTGAGTCCAGAATTGGGGATACGCAGTATTTT. The chain links TRBV10-3 to TRBJ2-3; D remains unclear. The CDR3 sequence is 14 residues long. Trimming stripped 0 bases from V and 6 bases from J, with 10 bases between. CDR1 is ENHRY, CDR2 SYGVKD, per germline.

The chain carries TRBV2 and TRBJ2-7; 8 bases map to TRBD1. Trimming at V came to 8 bases and at J to 12 bases, leaving 12 bases not matched to a gene. The CDR3 contains 12 residues. The germline V gene has CDR1 SNHLY and CDR2 FYNNEI. CDR3: CASGPSRDRRYF. CDR3 coding DNA: TGTGCCAGCGGCCCCTCCAGGGACAGGAGGTACTTC.

The chain recombines TRBV6-5 with TRBJ1-3; maybe TRBD1 (5 bases). V lost 4 bases and J 5 bases, leaving 18 bases between the germline ends. Per the germline V gene, CDR1 is MNHEY and CDR2 is SVGAGI. This CDR3 contains 16 residues. This CDR3 is CASSLIGMGGRNTIYF. The CDR3 region has the DNA TGTGCCAGCAGTTTAATCGGGATGGGGGGGAGAAACACCATATATTTT.

Notes on this clone: Other DNA sequences of this sample code for an identical CDR3. The CDR3 reads CSVGTGYNEQFF. The CDR3 DNA sequence: TGCAGCGTTGGGACAGGGTACAATGAGCAGTTCTTC. This chain uses TRBV29-1 with TRBJ2-1, with 8 positions matching TRBD1. In germline, CDR1 is SQVTM, CDR2 ANQGSEA. CDR3 length: 12 residues. Unmatched junction bases numbered 0, after V lost 4 bases and J lost 4 bases.

The chain has TRBV28 and TRBJ2-7, with 7 positions matching TRBD1. The CDR3 totals 16 residues. Germline CDR1 MDHEN, CDR2 SYDVKM. V shed 3 bases and J 1 base; nucleotides not matched to a gene: 9. DNA for the CDR3: TGTGCCAGCAGTTTGGCGTCCGGGACAGCGTCCTACGAGCAGTACTTC. It codes for CASSLASGTASYEQYF.

This chain connects TRBV7-2 to TRBJ2-7; TRBD1 is a possible D gene (5 bases). The V and J ends lost 0 bases and 2 bases respectively, with 8 bases between them. The CDR3 covers 14 residues. Germline-derived CDR1 and CDR2 are SGHTA and FQGNSA. CDR3 protein: CASSLAGRTYEQYF. The DNA for the CDR3 is TGTGCCAGCAGCTTAGCGGGGCGAACCTACGAGCAGTACTTC.

This clone was found once. The genes are TRBV27 and TRBJ2-1; 13 bases line up with TRBD2. This CDR3 region has 16 residues. Germline V CDR1 and CDR2: MNHEY, SMNVEV (reference sequence). V shed 3 bases and J 6 bases; nucleotides not matched to a gene: 5. CDR3 DNA sequence: TGTGCCAGCAGTTTTTATACTAGCGGGAGGGCCAATGAGCAGTTCTTC. Residues: CASSFYTSGRANEQFF.

J is TRBJ1-2 and V is TRBV9; TRBD1 aligns across 7 bases. The CDR3 runs 15 residues. V was clipped by 0 bases and J by 1 base; unmatched bases: 3. Germline CDR1 is SGDLS and CDR2 is YYNGEE. The CDR3 region has the DNA TGTGCCAGCAGCGTAGAGGACAGGAGTAACTATGGCTACACCTTC. It yields the protein CASSVEDRSNYGYTF.

The rearrangement uses TRBV7-9 and TRBJ2-5, with 9 bases aligning to TRBD1. The V gene end was trimmed by 5 bases and the J gene end by 2 bases; junction bases not matched to a gene: 6. The CDR3 extends over 15 amino acids. CDR1 is SEHNR and CDR2 is FQNEAQ in the germline V gene (reference sequence). The CDR3 sequence: CASSMGQGKQETQYF. CDR3 DNA sequence: TGTGCCAGCAGCATGGGACAGGGTAAACAAGAGACCCAGTACTTC.